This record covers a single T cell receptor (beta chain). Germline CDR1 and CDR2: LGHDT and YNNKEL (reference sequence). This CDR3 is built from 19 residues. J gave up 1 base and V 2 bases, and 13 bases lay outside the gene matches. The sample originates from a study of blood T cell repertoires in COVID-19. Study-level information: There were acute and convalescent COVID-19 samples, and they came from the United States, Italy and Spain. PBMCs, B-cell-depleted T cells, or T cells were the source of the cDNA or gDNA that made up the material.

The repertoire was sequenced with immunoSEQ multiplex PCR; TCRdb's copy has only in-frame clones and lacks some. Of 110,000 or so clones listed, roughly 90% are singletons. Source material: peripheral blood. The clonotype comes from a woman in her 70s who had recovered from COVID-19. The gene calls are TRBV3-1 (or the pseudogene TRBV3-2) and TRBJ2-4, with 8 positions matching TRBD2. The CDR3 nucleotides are TGTGCCAGCAGCCAAAGGGCTAGCGGGCTCCCCCTGGCCAAAAACATTCAGTACTTC. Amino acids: CASSQRASGLPLAKNIQYF.